This TCR beta chain was sequenced in a study of cytomegalovirus exposure and HLA in healthy donors (dated by TCRdb to 2015 to 2018). With respect to the entire study: An earlier analysis of 587 of the donors reported about 260 Gb of sequence data and 117 million unique TCR beta sequences obtained from about 179 million T cells. Of the 300 to 500 genotyped donors, approximately 80% were placed in the genetic ancestry cluster associated with self-reported Caucasian donors. The number of donors typed differed by locus, with roughly 620-630 for A, B, C, DRB1 and DQB1, more than 500 for DQA1, nearly 610 for DPA1, and some 450 for DPB1. The study used immunosequencing to profile the T cell repertoires of some 600 subjects and linked those repertoires to cytomegalovirus serostatus. The study aimed to test whether signatures of past pathogen exposure could be identified by cataloging public T cell receptors. Donor age, sex, ethnicity and CMV serostatus were compiled alongside the repertoire data. In the later analysis, no new phenotypic data were used to find candidate immune exposures; instead, reliance was placed on TCR beta sequences and their occurrence across donors. Every discovery cohort repertoire had been produced on one sequencing platform. On average, about 240,000 unique TCR beta nucleotide sequences were sequenced per donor among 398 genotyped donors of the cohort, with approximately 18% of those sequences being non-productive. A later analysis re-analyzed previously published TCR beta repertoires from 666 donors and added high-resolution HLA genotyping to study TCR occurrence patterns. HLA typing covered class I and class II loci at four-digit resolution. A separate validation cohort of roughly 130 different subjects was used in addition to the roughly 700-subject first cohort. To decide whether each TCR beta V gene segment behaved as functional or pseudogenic, an earlier analysis of some 580 of the donors relied on high-throughput TCR beta sequencing. The study combined high-throughput TCR immunosequencing, statistical association of individual TCRs with disease status, and machine learning to predict cytomegalovirus infection status. Genome-wide SNP genotypes for about 65% of the roughly 700 donors were used in a later genetic analysis, which treated that subset as a discovery cohort. A handful of DR-DQ haplotypes were handled as single units for association and clustering because linkage in the cohort was strong. Approximately 310 gigabases of sequencing data and around 80 million unique TCR sequences made up an early release that covered roughly 670 HLA-typed donors. What the research found in general, with its limitations: Most CMV-associated TCR beta chains appeared to be HLA-restricted in a later analysis, and the HLA associations seemed to be driven largely by CMV exposure. Sequencing depth was assumed to be roughly uniform across donors in the presence/absence analyses, though that assumption may not hold. Because counts were too low, more than 15 rarely observed V segments, including chromosome 9 orphons, were excluded from the earlier analysis of roughly 580 of the donors. Compared with the roughly 670-donor mean, donors in an Asian-associated ancestry cluster had fewer N-insertions in productive TCRs, according to a later genetic analysis. For the cohort, immune exposure information was limited to CMV serostatus. According to the authors, the approach could potentially be generalized to other disease states and immunological phenotypes. While some public TCRs were present in many individuals, most TCR sequences turned up only very rarely across donors. The cohort was sequenced for TCR beta chains only, and without alpha or paired-chain data the features that could be detected were limited. In a later analysis, HLA-associated TCR beta chains were found to be more clonally expanded and to have lower generation probabilities than equally common non-associated chains. An earlier analysis of approximately 500 of the donors showed that most TCR beta V segments appeared in productive rearrangements either about 87% or about 30% of the time, which broadly matched IMGT annotations. In the study, approximately 150 TCR beta chains were listed as associated with cytomegalovirus. Linkage disequilibrium might explain the correlated functional status among segregating V segments, but an unknown experimental factor could not be excluded. In a later analysis, 16,951 TCR beta sequences were associated with specific HLA alleles at a false discovery rate of 0.05. A later analysis reported that several top co-occurrence clusters appeared linked to parvovirus B19, influenza, CMV and Epstein-Barr virus. Some IMGT-functional V segments, including TRBV6-2 and TRBV6-3, could not be told apart with the 87-base-pair reads, so those segments were excluded. A few of the identified cytomegalovirus-associated TCR beta chains were confirmed in vitro to be specific for cytomegalovirus antigens. In both the original and validation cohorts, the classifier was reported to diagnose cytomegalovirus status with high specificity and sensitivity. A later analysis found that TCR association rates varied across HLA loci, with DRB1 alleles showing the most associated TCRs and HLA-C alleles the fewest. A cluster of highly shared sequence variants was judged likely to represent a technical artifact of the sequencing pipeline. Because HLA typing was missing for some donors at each locus, association tests included only the typed subset. An association between a missense DCLRE1C variant and V-gene and J-gene trimming of TCR beta chains was found in a later genetic analysis and replicated in an independent cohort. A further reported finding was that TCR beta sequences accurately predicted the HLA-A and HLA-B alleles for most subjects in the first cohort. Strong co-occurrence of HLA alleles, especially DR and DQ, made assigning TCR associations to individual alleles difficult.

The library was produced with the immunoSEQ multiplex PCR assay. For the multiplex PCR, a mixture combining 60 forward primers for TCR Vbeta segments and 13 reverse primers for TCR Jbeta segments was used. A multiplex PCR assay on genomic DNA amplified the CDR3 region of rearranged TCR beta genes. The amplified TCR beta libraries were sequenced on the Illumina HiSeq System as 87-base-pair reads. Processing in the source paper ran as follows. A later analysis tallied roughly 78 million unique TCR beta chains across the 550 to 850 repertoires, and approximately 9.9 million of those chains were shared by two or more donors. Raw reads were error-corrected and collapsed into unique sequences by a nearest-neighbor algorithm in which closely related sequences were merged to remove PCR and sequencing errors. CDR3 sequences were aligned to IMGT reference sequences to assign V, D and J gene segments. For a sequence to be retained, a match of at least six nucleotides to both a V gene segment and a J gene segment was required. A rearrangement counted as productive if the CDR3 had no stop codons and remained in frame with V and J, and every other rearrangement counted as non-productive. CDR3 was defined by IMGT convention, running from the second conserved V-encoded cysteine to the conserved J-encoded phenylalanine. Sequences without an unambiguous match to a single V gene segment were excluded from the earlier analysis of several hundred of the donors. In an earlier analysis of approximately 590 of the donors, V segments were called functional above 56.7% productive rearrangements and were called segregating when the between-donor standard deviation exceeded 5%. A statistical classification framework was built to diagnose cytomegalovirus status from the catalog of TCR beta chain sequences. In a later analysis, V and J genes were assigned by comparing TCR nucleotide sequences against IMGT/GENE-DB human TR gene sequences. Using the TCRdist pipeline, a later analysis assigned CDR3 sequences along with most-parsimonious VDJ recombination scenarios. A later analysis defined each TCR beta chain by its CDR3 amino acid sequence plus V-gene family, and excluded reads lacking a unique V-gene family. As a way to deal with suspected cross-contamination and a sequencing artifact, a later analysis dropped hundreds of nucleotide sequences that were highly shared and had low generation probability. In a later analysis, a clonal expansion index was calculated for each public chain from normalized within-repertoire ranks of inferred template counts. Generation probabilities in a later analysis came from a VDJ recombination model fitted to out-of-frame rearrangements, and those results were checked against IGoR. Hypergeometric tests were used in a later analysis to score TCR-TCR, TCR-HLA and TCR-CMV co-occurrence, with a repertoire-size bias correction applied to the TCR pairs. To estimate false discovery rates, a later analysis permuted the HLA or CMV assignments 20 times. In a later analysis, co-occurring TCRs were grouped using DBSCAN, with TCRdist sequence similarity added in when clustering inside HLA-allele-positive subsets. For co-occurrence clustering, repertoires with fewer than 30,000 or more than 120,000 public chains were excluded, along with five repertoires with anomalous nucleotide sharing. TCRdb provides this immuneACCESS table in a form limited to in-frame rearrangements. Some clones are lacking; in checked studies, under half of them reflect an unresolved V gene, and why the rest are absent is not known. Clonal size and the V and J genes are those of that table, whereas D and trimming came from the DNA. This sample holds about 130,000 clones; 15% to 20% were observed only once. The ten largest account for less than 3.5% of the sample.

This clone was found a few times. This receptor's antigen is unknown. The sample holds no much larger clone one base away, and base qualities are not on file. Looking up the germline V gene yields CDR1 SGHRS and CDR2 YFSETQ. V is cut by 2 bases and J by 6 bases, and the space between the germline ends is 9 bases. From cysteine to phenylalanine, the CDR3 is 13 amino acids long. The DNA shown is the 39-base CDR3, in frame from base 1. The cohort consisted of 650 to 700 healthy bone marrow donors. At the time of sampling, every cohort member was nominally healthy, though immune exposures that went unrecorded were likely present. The donor tested CMV seropositive, placing the donor among the approximately 310 seropositive members of the cohort. A peripheral blood sample was provided by each donor, and peripheral blood mononuclear cells were used for TCR beta sequencing. Genomic DNA was extracted from the blood cell samples with the Qiagen DNeasy Blood Extraction Kit.

Material for sequencing was PBMCs. The rearranged chain carries TRBV5-1 and TRBJ2-1; D gene: possibly TRBD2, on 6 matching bases. This sequence originates from a female donor in good health and CMV-seropositive. This receptor carries the CDR3 CASSFGGSNEQFF. The bases are TGCGCCAGCAGCTTCGGGGGATCCAATGAGCAGTTCTTC.